A selection of T cell receptor beta chains follows, all from one sample in a study of OX40 agonist ivuxolimab in advanced cancers. The table came from immunoSEQ multiplex PCR; TCRdb's copy has only in-frame clones and leaves some out. This table holds about 50,000 clones, around 87% found once. The source material was CD4+ or CD8+ T cells sorted from blood, sampled in a trial of the OX40 agonist ivuxolimab. Receptors were obtained from an adult with an advanced solid tumor such as melanoma, head and neck, liver or kidney cancer. The CDR3 runs from the conserved cysteine through the conserved F or W. The order of the fields is V gene, D gene, clone size, J gene, CDR3 protein, CDR3 DNA. A D gene is named only where the DNA matches it firmly. Clone size, where shown, is once, few, many, or a class for clones that have expanded.

TRBV4-2,-,-,TRBJ2-7,CASSQERQVSYEQYF,TGTGCCAGCAGCCAAGAGCGACAGGTCTCCTACGAGCAGTACTTC
TRBV5-1,-,-,TRBJ1-6,CASSLATGNSPLHF,TGCGCCAGCAGCTTGGCGACCGGAAATTCACCCCTCCACTTT
TRBV19,TRBD1,-,TRBJ1-5,CASSYDRAQPQHF,TGTGCCAGTAGTTACGACAGGGCCCAGCCCCAGCATTTT
TRBV6-5,TRBD2,-,TRBJ2-7,CASWGLAGPYEQYF,TGTGCCAGTTGGGGACTAGCGGGGCCCTACGAGCAGTACTTC
TRBV28,-,-,TRBJ1-2,CASSALGGYTF,TGTGCCAGCAGTGCCCTAGGAGGCTACACCTTC
TRBV7-3,-,-,TRBJ1-1,CASSLSSNTEAFF,TGTGCCAGCAGCTTAAGCTCGAACACTGAAGCTTTCTTT
TRBV6-1,TRBD1,-,TRBJ2-5,CARDGTGGLQETQYF,TGTGCCAGGGACGGGACAGGGGGCCTCCAAGAGACCCAGTACTTC
TRBV14,-,-,TRBJ2-2,CASSHRRGTGELFF,TGTGCCAGCAGCCATAGGCGGGGAACCGGGGAGCTGTTTTTT
TRBV29-1,-,-,TRBJ1-4,CSVDGGGAGEKLFF,TGCAGCGTTGATGGGGGGGGCGCGGGTGAAAAACTGTTTTTT
TRBV27,-,-,TRBJ1-1,CASSASDTEAFF,TGTGCCAGCAGTGCTTCAGACACTGAAGCTTTCTTT
TRBV7-2,TRBD2,-,TRBJ2-1,CASSLRGLAAYNEQFF,TGTGCCAGCAGCTTACGGGGACTAGCGGCATACAATGAGCAGTTCTTC
TRBV6-5,-,-,TRBJ2-7,CASSFPGQRSEQYF,TGTGCCAGCAGTTTTCCGGGACAACGAAGCGAGCAGTACTTC
TRBV18,-,-,TRBJ2-1,CASSPRSSDYNEQFF,TGTGCCAGCTCACCACGGTCTAGCGATTACAATGAGCAGTTCTTC
TRBV10-3,TRBD1,-,TRBJ2-7,CAIRTTGIDEQYF,TGTGCCATCAGAACGACAGGGATTGACGAGCAGTACTTC
TRBV5-1,-,-,TRBJ1-6,CASSLVGALSYNSPLHF,TGCGCCAGCAGCTTGGTCGGGGCCCTCTCCTATAATTCACCCCTCCACTTT
TRBV6-1,TRBD1,few,TRBJ1-1,CASSEVRTGFAEAFF,TGTGCCAGCAGTGAAGTGAGGACAGGGTTCGCTGAAGCTTTCTTT
TRBV11-2,TRBD1,few,TRBJ1-4,CASSLRSFARGQYEKLFF,TGTGCCAGCAGCCTAAGATCGTTTGCCAGGGGACAGTATGAAAAACTGTTTTTT
TRBV30,-,-,TRBJ1-5,CAWSATARQPQHF,TGTGCCTGGAGTGCTACAGCGAGGCAGCCCCAGCATTTT
TRBV30,-,-,TRBJ1-1,CAWSSSGYEPWTEAFF,TGTGCCTGGAGTTCGTCGGGGTACGAGCCGTGGACTGAAGCTTTCTTT
TRBV19,-,-,TRBJ2-3,CASSIDLRGRTDTQYF,TGTGCCAGTAGTATAGATCTGCGGGGGCGCACAGATACGCAGTATTTT
TRBV5-6,TRBD1,-,TRBJ1-4,CASRKGQGAEKLFF,TGTGCCAGCAGGAAGGGACAGGGCGCTGAAAAACTGTTTTTT
TRBV10-1,-,few,TRBJ1-5,CASSDCVRAPTYSNQPQHF,TGCGCCAGCAGTGATTGTGTCAGGGCACCGACTTATAGCAATCAGCCCCAGCATTTT
TRBV7-9,TRBD2,-,TRBJ2-5,CASSLVASGGQETQYF,TGTGCCAGCAGCTTAGTGGCTAGCGGGGGCCAAGAGACCCAGTACTTC
TRBV4-1,TRBD1,-,TRBJ1-3,CASSQGRDRGRSGNTIYF,TGCGCCAGCAGCCAAGGACGGGACAGGGGGCGTTCTGGAAACACCATATATTTT
TRBV6-6,-,-,TRBJ1-3,CASSSDRLNSGNTIYF,TGTGCCAGCAGTTCGGACAGACTTAATTCTGGAAACACCATATATTTT
TRBV6-1,-,-,TRBJ2-7,CASRKDTYEQYF,TGTGCCAGCAGGAAAGATACCTACGAGCAGTACTTC
TRBV5-1,-,-,TRBJ2-5,CASIPGNTVGETQYF,TGCGCCAGTATCCCGGGGAACACGGTGGGAGAGACCCAGTACTTC
TRBV7-2,-,-,TRBJ2-7,CASSLGSTTYEQYF,TGTGCCAGCAGCTTAGGATCTACAACCTACGAGCAGTACTTC
TRBV19,TRBD2,-,TRBJ2-7,CASSALGLGLAGAGEQYF,TGTGCCAGTAGTGCGCTAGGTCTTGGGCTAGCGGGAGCGGGGGAGCAGTACTTC
TRBV10-3,-,-,TRBJ2-7,CAIGGQRAYEQYF,TGTGCCATCGGCGGACAGCGAGCCTACGAGCAGTACTTC
TRBV10-2,-,-,TRBJ1-4,CASRGGSLEKLFF,TGCGCCAGCAGGGGAGGCTCTTTAGAAAAACTGTTTTTT
TRBV6-1,-,-,TRBJ1-1,CASRTRGPTNTEAFF,TGTGCCAGCAGGACTCGGGGTCCGACGAACACTGAAGCTTTCTTT
TRBV6-1,-,-,TRBJ1-1,CASRRSHTNTEAFF,TGTGCCAGCAGAAGGAGCCATACCAACACTGAAGCTTTCTTT
TRBV27,-,-,TRBJ2-1,CASSITGRNEQFF,TGTGCCAGCAGTATAACAGGGCGCAATGAGCAGTTCTTC
TRBV4-2,-,-,TRBJ1-4,CASSQDGTINEKLFF,TGTGCCAGCAGCCAAGATGGGACTATTAATGAAAAACTGTTTTTT
TRBV5-1,-,once,TRBJ2-2,CASSNTGRPRTGELFF,TGCGCCAGCAGCAATACAGGCCGCCCTCGTACCGGGGAGCTGTTTTTT
TRBV12-5,-,-,TRBJ1-3,CASGLGTASSVGGNTIYF,TGTGCTAGTGGCTTAGGGACGGCTAGTTCGGTTGGTGGAAACACCATATATTTT
TRBV5-6,-,-,TRBJ2-6,CASSHGDSGANVLTF,TGTGCCAGCAGCCACGGGGACTCTGGGGCCAACGTCCTGACTTTC
TRBV25-1,-,-,TRBJ1-1,CASSAHRVMNTEAFF,TGTGCCAGCAGTGCCCACAGGGTGATGAACACTGAAGCTTTCTTT
TRBV27,TRBD1,few,TRBJ1-1,CASSFSGGTEAFF,TGTGCCAGCAGTTTCTCAGGGGGGACTGAAGCTTTCTTT
TRBV14,TRBD2,-,TRBJ2-1,CASSQVGGAGGSREQFF,TGTGCCAGCAGCCAAGTCGGGGGAGCGGGAGGTTCTAGAGAGCAGTTCTTC